A selection of T cell receptor beta chains follows, all from one sample in a study of blood T cells in healthy people across ages. Each CDR3 protein is one row after TCRdb ran MiXCR on the 5' RACE reads. The sample yields roughly 1.6 million distinct CDR3 sequences, roughly 32% seen once. Sequences were obtained from blood. Receptor source: a woman aged 25 to 39 in good health. The CDR3 runs from the conserved cysteine through the conserved F or W. A D gene is named only where the DNA matches it firmly. A row's size may be missing; if present it is once, few, many or a size class.

few	-	TRBV2	13	TRBJ2-7	CASSGDASYEQYF	TGTGCCAGCAGTGGGGACGCTTCCTACGAGCAGTACTTC
-	-	TRBV5-6	14	TRBJ1-1	CAGSLVGRNTEAFF	TGTGCCGGCAGCTTGGTGGGCCGAAACACTGAAGCTTTCTTT
few	TRBD1	TRBV20-1	13	TRBJ2-7	CSVPDRGGREQYF	TGCAGTGTCCCGGACAGGGGTGGGAGAGAGCAGTACTTC
-	-	TRBV2	12	TRBJ2-7	CASSEERYEQYF	TGTGCCAGCAGTGAAGAACGGTACGAGCAGTACTTC
few	-	TRBV7-9	18	TRBJ2-3	CASSSPHDAPYPTDTQYF	TGTGCCAGCAGCTCCCCCCACGACGCCCCCTATCCCACAGATACGCAGTATTTT
-	-	TRBV7-9	13	TRBJ1-2	CASTLEEIGGYTF	TGTGCCAGCACACTTGAGGAGATTGGAGGCTACACCTTC
once	-	TRBV3-1	13	TRBJ2-7	CASSPFLGYEQYF	TGTGCCAGCAGCCCCTTTTTGGGCTACGAGCAGTACTTC
-	TRBD1	TRBV7-8	13	TRBJ1-2	CAGKSGTGVGYTF	TGTGCCGGCAAGTCCGGGACAGGGGTAGGCTACACCTTC
few	TRBD1	TRBV20-1	15	TRBJ1-2	CSAKRQGINSVGYTF	TGCAGTGCCAAGAGACAGGGTATTAATTCGGTGGGCTACACCTTC
few	-	TRBV5-1	15	TRBJ2-1	CASHRDDSSYNEQFF	TGCGCCAGCCATCGGGACGACAGCTCCTACAATGAGCAGTTCTTC
-	-	TRBV9	15	TRBJ1-1	CASSVDVGVNTEAFF	TGTGCCAGCAGCGTAGATGTGGGGGTGAACACTGAAGCTTTCTTT
-	-	TRBV6-1	11	TRBJ2-1	CASEEGNEQFF	TGTGCCAGCGAGGAGGGTAATGAGCAGTTCTTC
-	-	TRBV7-9	10	TRBJ1-1	CASRHTEAFF	TGTGCCAGCAGGCACACTGAAGCTTTCTTT
-	-	TRBV6-1	15	TRBJ2-1	CASSEEGSSYNEQFF	TGTGCCAGCAGTGAGGAGGGATCGTCCTACAATGAGCAGTTCTTC
few	-	TRBV20-1	14	TRBJ2-3	CSARWGSSTDTQYF	TGCAGTGCTAGGTGGGGATCTAGCACAGATACGCAGTATTTT
-	-	TRBV3-1	13	TRBJ2-1	CASSQEETRFQFF	TGTGCCAGCAGCCAAGAAGAAACTAGGTTCCAGTTCTTC
-	-	TRBV6-2/TRBV6-3	11	TRBJ1-2	CASSYSTGYTF	TGTGCCAGCAGTTATTCGACCGGCTACACCTTC
-	-	TRBV7-2	16	TRBJ2-3	CASSLGWGGGTDTQYF	TGTGCCAGCAGCTTAGGGTGGGGGGGCGGTACAGATACGCAGTATTTT
-	-	TRBV27	14	TRBJ1-1	CASSLATVNTEAFF	TGTGCCAGCAGTCTCGCGACAGTTAACACTGAAGCTTTCTTT
few	-	TRBV6-1	15	TRBJ2-7	CASVEGGQGFHEQYF	TGTGCCAGCGTGGAAGGAGGCCAGGGTTTTCACGAGCAGTACTTC
few	-	TRBV18	15	TRBJ2-1	CASSYLAGTYNEQFF	TGTGCCAGCTCCTACCTGGCGGGCACCTACAATGAGCAGTTCTTC
many	-	TRBV30	15	TRBJ1-6	CAWSGTANYNSPLHF	TGTGCCTGGAGTGGGACAGCTAACTATAATTCACCCCTCCACTTT
-	TRBD1	TRBV20-1	14	TRBJ1-2	CSASWTGTNYGYTF	TGCAGTGCTAGCTGGACAGGGACAAACTATGGCTACACCTTC
-	-	TRBV7-6	15	TRBJ2-3	CASSLEAESTDTQYF	TGTGCCAGCAGCTTAGAGGCGGAGAGCACAGATACGCAGTATTTT
-	-	TRBV20-1	14	TRBJ2-1	CSARGATGLNEQFF	TGCAGTGCTAGGGGGGCGACAGGCCTCAATGAGCAGTTCTTC
-	-	TRBV12-3/TRBV12-4	15	TRBJ2-5	CASSPSRGFQETQYF	TGTGCCAGCAGTCCTAGCAGGGGTTTCCAAGAGACCCAGTACTTC
-	-	TRBV14	16	TRBJ2-7	CASSQNQGDSTYEQYF	TGTGCCAGCAGCCAAAATCAGGGTGACTCGACCTACGAGCAGTACTTC
-	TRBD1	TRBV28	17	TRBJ2-5	CASSYPSDRAAQETQYF	TGTGCCAGCAGTTACCCTTCGGACAGGGCAGCCCAAGAGACCCAGTACTTC
-	TRBD2	TRBV28	16	TRBJ2-3	CASSPNWGGPTDTQYF	TGTGCCAGCAGTCCCAACTGGGGGGGACCCACAGATACGCAGTATTTT
-	TRBD1	TRBV14	18	TRBJ2-5	CASSHRKGDRVDRETQYF	TGTGCCAGCAGCCACCGCAAAGGGGACAGGGTCGATCGAGAGACCCAGTACTTC
-	-	TRBV3-1	17	TRBJ2-4	CASSPRLAAYTINIQYF	TGTGCCAGCAGCCCACGACTCGCGGCGTATACTATAAACATTCAGTACTTC
-	-	TRBV7-6	15	TRBJ1-2	CASRNPGGAKSGYTF	TGTGCCAGCAGGAACCCGGGGGGGGCGAAAAGTGGCTACACCTTC